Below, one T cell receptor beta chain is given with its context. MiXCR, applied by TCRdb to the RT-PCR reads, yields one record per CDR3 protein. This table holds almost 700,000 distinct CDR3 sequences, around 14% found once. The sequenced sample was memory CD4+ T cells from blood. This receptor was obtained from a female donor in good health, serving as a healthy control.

CDR3 loop: CASSPGGSEGYTF. The CDR3 DNA is TGTGCCAGCAGCCCAGGGGGCTCAGAGGGCTACACCTTC. The chain combines TRBV7-9 with TRBJ1-2, with 8 bases lining up with TRBD1. Germline V gene lookup returns CDR1 SEHNR and CDR2 FQNEAQ (reference sequence). CDR3 size: 13 residues. The junction had 7 bases not matched to a gene; V was cut back by 5 bases and J by 8 bases.